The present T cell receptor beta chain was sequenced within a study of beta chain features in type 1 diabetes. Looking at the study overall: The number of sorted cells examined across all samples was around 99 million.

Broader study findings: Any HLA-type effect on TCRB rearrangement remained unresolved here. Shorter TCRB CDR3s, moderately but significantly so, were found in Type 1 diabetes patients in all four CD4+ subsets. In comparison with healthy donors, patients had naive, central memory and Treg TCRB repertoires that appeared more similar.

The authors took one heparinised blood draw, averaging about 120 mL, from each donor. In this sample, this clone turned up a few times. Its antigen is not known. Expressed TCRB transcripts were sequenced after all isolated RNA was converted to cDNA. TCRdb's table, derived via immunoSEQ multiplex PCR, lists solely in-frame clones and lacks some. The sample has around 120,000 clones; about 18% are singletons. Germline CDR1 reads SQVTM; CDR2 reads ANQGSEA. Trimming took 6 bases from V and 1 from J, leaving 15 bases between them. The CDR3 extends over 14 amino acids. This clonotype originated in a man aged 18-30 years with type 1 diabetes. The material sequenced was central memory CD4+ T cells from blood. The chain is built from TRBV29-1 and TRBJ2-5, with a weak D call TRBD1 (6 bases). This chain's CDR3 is CSVGRQATQETQYF. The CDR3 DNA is TGCAGCGTCGGAAGACAGGCTACCCAAGAGACCCAGTACTTC.